This T cell receptor beta chain originates from a study of human T cells and chemical hapten exposure. The time point: pre-sensitization, week 0. Noted treatment: therapeutic diphenylcyclopropenone sensitization with weekly scalp DPC. Overall study findings and caveats: After DPC sensitization, TCRs above 1 in 1000 frequency showed no change.

Worth noting for this clonotype: As yet, its antigen is unknown.

TCRdb itself ran the RACE reads through MiXCR, one entry per CDR3 protein. The table shows fewer than 300,000 distinct CDR3 sequences, with around 7.7% occurring only once. The source is a man between 18 and 29 years old with alopecia areata. Some clones in this sample may be carry-over from other donors' samples. The specimen comprised whole blood, sampled in connection with sensitization to the hapten diphenylcyclopropenone (DPC).

CDR3 in amino acids: CSAGPGTRALYGYTF. In nucleotides, the CDR3 is TGCAGTGCCGGCCCCGGGACAAGAGCTCTCTATGGCTACACCTTC. The rearrangement joins TRBV20-1 to TRBJ1-2, with D maybe TRBD1 (6 bases). Germline V gene sequence: CDR1 DFQATT, CDR2 SNEGSKA (reference sequence). V lost 6 bases and J lost 4, with 21 bases in between. CDR3 length equals 15 residues.